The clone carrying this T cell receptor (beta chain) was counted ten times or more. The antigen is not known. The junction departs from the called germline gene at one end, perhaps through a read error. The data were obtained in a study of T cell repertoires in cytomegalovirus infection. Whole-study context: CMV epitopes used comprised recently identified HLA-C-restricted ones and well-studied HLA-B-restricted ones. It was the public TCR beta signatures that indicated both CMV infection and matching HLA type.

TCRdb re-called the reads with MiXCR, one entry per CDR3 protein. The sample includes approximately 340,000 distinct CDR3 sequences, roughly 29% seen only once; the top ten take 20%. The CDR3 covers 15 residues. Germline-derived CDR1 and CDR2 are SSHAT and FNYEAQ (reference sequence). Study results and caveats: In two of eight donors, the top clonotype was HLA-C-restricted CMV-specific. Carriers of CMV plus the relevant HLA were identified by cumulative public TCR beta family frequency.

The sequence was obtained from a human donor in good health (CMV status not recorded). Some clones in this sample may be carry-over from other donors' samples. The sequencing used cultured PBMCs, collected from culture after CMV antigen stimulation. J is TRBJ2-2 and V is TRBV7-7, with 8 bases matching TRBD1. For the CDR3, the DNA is TGTGCTAGCAGCTTAGGACAGGGCGGGACCGGGGAGCTGTTTTTT. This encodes CASSLGQGGTGELFF.